This TCR beta chain appears in the sequencing data of a study of T-cell memory formation after mild COVID-19 (dated by TCRdb to about 2021). For context, the study as a whole: TCR sequence clusters from the two donors were found to be largely donor specific. Longitudinal TCRalpha and TCRbeta repertoire sequencing tracked T-cell clones expanding and contracting after mild COVID-19 in a couple of donors. Two young, previously healthy adult volunteers, one female and one male, were included in the cohort.

Ficoll-Paque density gradient centrifugation was the method used to isolate PBMCs. In this sample, this clonotype turned up many times. Its specific antigen is unknown. It has no much larger one-base neighbor in the sample; base qualities were not kept. Including cysteine and phenylalanine, the CDR3 has 13 amino acids. CDR3 DNA is the only sequence kept; it has 39 bases, read in frame from the first base. From V the trimming removes 6 bases and from J it removes 5 bases, while the gene matches leave 9 bases of the junction unaccounted for. CDR1 DFQATT and CDR2 SNEGSKA are derived from the germline V gene (reference sequence). General study outcomes and caveats: Contracting CD4+ clones were located mainly in the CM and EM memory subsets, whereas CD8+ clones were found to be enriched in EMRA. Only a couple of mild cases were covered by the study, and larger cohorts that include severe cases with pre-infection samples were considered necessary. From day 15 to 85, contracting clones showed balanced CD4/CD8 phenotypes, whereas a second wave of clones that expanded from day 15 to 37 leaned towards CD4+. Some responding clones were detected in pre-infection memory, suggesting pre-existing cross-reactive memory T cells joined the SARS-CoV-2 response. Whether the second-wave clones peaking on day 37 were SARS-CoV-2 specific was not confirmed.

Sequencing used an Illumina NovaSeq 6000. TCRalpha and TCRbeta cDNA libraries were built by 5'RACE with constant-segment primers, adding sample barcodes and unique molecular identifiers. RNA was extracted from every sample with Trizol reagent. Amplification of the libraries took two PCR steps, and the second step added a second sample barcode plus Illumina TruSeq adapters. The libraries were sequenced on an Illumina NovaSeq using 2 x 150 bp paired-end reads. Per the source publication's procedure: Reads were demultiplexed and collapsed into UMI-guided consensus sequences with migec v1.2.7. Using mixcr v2.1.11, the UMI consensuses were aligned to TRA and TRB V and J templates and assembled into clonotypes. A clonotype was counted as expanded or contracted only when both edgeR and NoisET called the clonotype significant, with the noise models trained on biological replicates. For edgeR calls, the cutoffs were a false discovery rate-adjusted p below 0.01 and a log2 fold-change threshold of 1. PCA with hierarchical clustering of max-normalized trajectories of the 1000 most abundant clonotypes was used as exploratory dynamics analysis. Each responding clone was given a CD4 or CD8 phenotype based on the CD4+ and CD8+ repertoires, which had been sequenced separately. TCRdb took the public reads, trimmed them with fastp at Q25, ran MiXCR for clone calling and kept in-frame beta chains. Identical CDR3 proteins give one entry, which carries the most common genes and DNA. The V and J calls here are based on TCRdb, not the publication. The sample table holds around 150,000 distinct CDR3 sequences, of which around a tenth were seen once. The ten top clones hold roughly 3.8% of the sample.

The sequenced sample consisted of PBMCs or a T cell subset sorted from them (not recorded which). The chain uses TRBV20-1 and TRBJ2-5, with 7 bases in between that match TRBD1. The sequence came from a man between 18 and 29 years old who had mild COVID-19 (a few samples of this study predate the infection). The sample titles of this study are shuffled in the database, so cell type and time point are left out; the donor was told from shared clones. The DNA is TGCAGTGCCTCCGGGACAGATAGCGAGACCCAGTACTTC. Its protein reads: CSASGTDSETQYF.